The clone carrying this TCR beta chain was observed a handful of times. cDNA libraries for TCR beta contained unique molecular identifiers. TCRdb processed the PCR reads anew with MiXCR; each CDR3 protein has one entry. The profile shows about 820,000 distinct CDR3 sequences, roughly half of them singletons. This entry belongs to a study of post-analysis software for immune sequencing data. The specimen sequenced was blood. The sequence derives from a girl between 10 and 17 years old with multiple sclerosis.

CDR3 sequence (DNA): TGCGCCAGCAGCCGAATGACCGGGACGCGTCAAACGGAGACCCAGTACTTC. This codes for CASSRMTGTRQTETQYF. This chain joins TRBV5-1 and TRBJ2-5, with D perhaps matching TRBD1 or TRBD2 (5 bases each). The CDR3 covers 17 residues. Germline CDR1 SGHRS, CDR2 YFSETQ. V lost 4 bases and J 5 bases, leaving 24 bases between the germline ends.